This T cell receptor beta chain was sequenced for a study of cytomegalovirus exposure and HLA in healthy donors (dated by TCRdb to about 2017). As for the study more broadly: An earlier analysis of some 620 of the donors reported 276 Gb of sequence data and 117 million unique TCR beta sequences obtained from some 200 million T cells. An early release covering about 600 HLA-typed donors comprised 300 to 350 gigabases of sequencing data and around 80 million unique TCR sequences. The genetic ancestry cluster associated with self-reported Caucasian donors included about 84% of the 350 to 500 genotyped donors. The study aimed to test whether signatures of past pathogen exposure could be identified by cataloging public T cell receptors. The T cell repertoires of 550 to 850 subjects were profiled by immunosequencing and related to cytomegalovirus serostatus. Along with the approximately 620-subject first cohort, a separate validation cohort of some 130 different subjects was used. The study combined high-throughput TCR immunosequencing, statistical association of individual TCRs with disease status, and machine learning to predict cytomegalovirus infection status. A later analysis re-examined previously published TCR beta repertoires from hundreds of donors and added high-resolution HLA genotyping to investigate patterns of TCR occurrence. Rather than using new phenotypic data, the later analysis identified candidate immune exposures from TCR beta sequences and from how often those sequences occurred across donors. To decide whether each TCR beta V gene segment behaved as functional or pseudogenic, an earlier analysis of nearly 600 of the donors relied on high-throughput TCR beta sequencing. Alongside the repertoire data, information on donor age, sex, ethnicity and CMV serostatus was compiled. In a later genetic analysis, genome-wide SNP genotypes for about 65% of the roughly 700 donors were used, and that subset was treated as a discovery cohort. Every repertoire in the discovery cohort had been generated on one and the same sequencing platform. HLA typing covered class I and class II loci at four-digit resolution. Typing coverage varied by locus: about 620-630 donors for A, B, C, DRB1 and DQB1; approximately 500 for DQA1; about 570 for DPA1; some 470 for DPB1. Because of strong linkage in the cohort, roughly 5 DR-DQ haplotypes were treated as single units for association and clustering. Among about 370 genotyped donors of the cohort, an average of about 220,000 unique TCR beta nucleotide sequences was sequenced per donor, of which roughly 18% were non-productive. General study outcomes and caveats: In the study, 164 TCR beta chains were listed as associated with cytomegalovirus. CMV serostatus was the only immune exposure information available for the cohort. According to the authors, the approach could potentially be generalized to other disease states and immunological phenotypes. Roughly uniform sequencing depth across donors was assumed in presence/absence analyses, although this assumption may not hold. In an earlier analysis of some 640 of the donors, most TCR beta V segments were observed in productive rearrangements about 87% or about 30% of the time, broadly matching IMGT annotations. Because counts were too low, more than 15 rarely observed V segments, including chromosome 9 orphons, were excluded from the earlier analysis of 500 to 700 of the donors. Some IMGT-functional V segments, including TRBV6-2 and TRBV6-3, could not be distinguished by the 87-base-pair reads and were therefore excluded. In a later analysis, more than 15,000 TCR beta sequences were associated with specific HLA alleles at a false discovery rate of 0.05. A further reported finding was that TCR beta sequences accurately predicted the HLA-A and HLA-B alleles for most subjects in the first cohort. Compared with the approximately 700-donor mean, donors in an Asian-associated ancestry cluster had fewer N-insertions in productive TCRs, according to a later genetic analysis. A cluster of highly shared sequence variants was judged likely to be a technical artifact of the sequencing pipeline. When HLA alleles, especially DR and DQ, strongly co-occurred, TCR associations were difficult to assign to individual alleles. A few of the identified cytomegalovirus-associated TCR beta chains were confirmed in vitro to be specific for cytomegalovirus antigens. A later analysis reported that several top co-occurrence clusters appeared linked to parvovirus B19, influenza, CMV and Epstein-Barr virus. In a later analysis, HLA-associated TCR beta chains showed more clonal expansion and lower generation probabilities than non-associated chains that were equally common. Only TCR beta chains were sequenced in this cohort, and the absence of alpha or paired-chain data limited detectable features. In a later analysis, most CMV-associated TCR beta chains were found to appear HLA-restricted, with HLA associations seemingly driven largely by CMV exposure. Because HLA typing was missing for some donors at each locus, association tests included only the typed subset. Linkage disequilibrium might explain the correlated functional status among segregating V segments, but an unknown experimental factor could not be ruled out. A later genetic analysis associated a missense DCLRE1C variant with V-gene and J-gene trimming of TCR beta chains, and an independent cohort replicated the association. In a later analysis, TCR association rates were found to vary across HLA loci, with the most associated TCRs seen for DRB1 alleles and the fewest for HLA-C alleles. In both the original and validation cohorts, the classifier was reported to diagnose cytomegalovirus status with high specificity and sensitivity. Across donors, most TCR sequences were observed very rarely, whereas some public TCRs were present in many individuals.

From cysteine to phenylalanine, the CDR3 is 15 amino acids long. Only CDR3 DNA is held: 45 bases, read in frame from base 1. V gives up 0 bases and J gives up 3 bases, and the segment between their germline ends measures 12 bases. For CDR1 and CDR2, the germline V gene lists LGHNA and YSLEER. The cohort comprised under 700 healthy bone marrow donors. At the time of sampling, every cohort member was nominally healthy, though immune exposures that went unrecorded were likely present. The donor was CMV seronegative and belonged to the group of several hundred seronegative cohort members. Every donor gave a peripheral blood sample, and the peripheral blood mononuclear cells from that sample were used for TCR beta sequencing. Genomic DNA was extracted from the blood cell samples with the Qiagen DNeasy Blood Extraction Kit. Library method: the immunoSEQ multiplex PCR assay. A mixture of 60 forward primers for TCR Vbeta segments and 13 reverse primers for TCR Jbeta segments was used in the multiplex PCR. Amplification of the CDR3 region of rearranged TCR beta genes was performed with a multiplex PCR assay on genomic DNA. On the Illumina HiSeq System, the amplified TCR beta libraries were sequenced as 87-base-pair reads. As for the authors' bioinformatics: A later analysis counted approximately 84 million unique TCR beta chains across the 640 or so repertoires, and roughly 10 million of these chains were shared by at least two donors. A nearest-neighbor algorithm error-corrected the raw reads and collapsed the reads into unique sequences, merging closely related sequences to remove PCR and sequencing errors. CDR3 sequences were aligned to IMGT reference sequences to assign V, D and J gene segments. For a sequence to be retained, a match of at least six nucleotides to both a V gene segment and a J gene segment was required. A rearrangement counted as productive if the CDR3 had no stop codons and remained in frame with V and J, and every other rearrangement counted as non-productive. Following IMGT convention, CDR3 was defined as the stretch from the second conserved V-encoded cysteine to the conserved J-encoded phenylalanine. Sequences without an unambiguous match to a single V gene segment were excluded from the earlier analysis of about 630 of the donors. In an earlier analysis of 587 of the donors, a V segment was called functional when productive rearrangements were above 56.7%, and segregating when the standard deviation between donors exceeded 5%. A statistical classification framework was built for diagnosing cytomegalovirus status from the catalog of TCR beta chain sequences. A later analysis assigned V and J genes by comparing TCR nucleotide sequences with IMGT/GENE-DB human TR gene sequences. Using the TCRdist pipeline, a later analysis assigned CDR3 sequences along with most-parsimonious VDJ recombination scenarios. In a later analysis, every TCR beta chain was defined by the combination of its CDR3 amino acid sequence and its V-gene family, and reads without a unique V-gene family were dropped. A later analysis removed 550 to 650 highly shared, low-generation-probability nucleotide sequences to deal with suspected cross-contamination and a sequencing artifact. In a later analysis, a clonal expansion index was calculated for each public chain from normalized within-repertoire ranks of inferred template counts. Generation probabilities in a later analysis came from a VDJ recombination model fitted to out-of-frame rearrangements, and those results were checked against IGoR. In a later analysis, TCR-TCR, TCR-HLA and TCR-CMV co-occurrence was scored with hypergeometric tests, and a repertoire-size bias correction was applied to TCR pairs. In a later analysis, false discovery rates were estimated by permuting HLA or CMV assignments 20 times. In a later analysis, co-occurring TCRs were grouped using DBSCAN, and TCRdist sequence similarity was added for clustering within HLA-allele-positive subsets. Repertoires with fewer than 30,000 or more than 120,000 public chains, plus five repertoires with anomalous nucleotide sharing, were excluded from co-occurrence clustering. TCRdb holds this immuneACCESS table with in-frame rearrangements only. Some clones are missing; in checked studies, unresolved V genes explain under half, and the rest has no known cause. V, J and clone size derive from that table, while D and trimming were established from the DNA sequence. This specimen's table enumerates tens of thousands of clones. Together, the top ten hold approximately 1.8% of the sample.

In regard to this clone: What antigen it recognizes has not been identified.

Input material: PBMCs. The TCR originated in a woman in her thirties in good health and CMV-seronegative. The sequence links TRBV4-3 to TRBJ2-7; the best D guess is TRBD2, with 5 bases matching. CDR3 sequence: CASSQDNGGRYEQYF. The nucleotide sequence reads TGCGCCAGCAGCCAAGATAACGGCGGGCGCTACGAGCAGTACTTC.